These 10 T cell receptor beta chains were sequenced from one sample in a study of tumor-infiltrating lymphocytes in primary liver carcinoma. Using a constant-region primer together with ProtoScript II reverse transcriptase, TCR beta cDNA was made from around 500 ng of total RNA. The TCR beta library was amplified through three nested multiplex PCR rounds in a modified ARM-PCR procedure. Investigators reported that the first two PCR rounds, at around 11 cycles each, used TRBV1-TRBV30 forward primers with a C-beta reverse primer. TCRdb itself ran the multiplex PCR reads through MiXCR, one entry per CDR3 protein. The data show tens of thousands of distinct CDR3 sequences, more than 60% seen once. Between about 17 and 34 mg of unsorted bulk tissue served as the source from which RNA and DNA were co-extracted. The specimen sequenced was liver tumor tissue from sampling region 4. Subset meaning: tumor region T4, right-lateral pole. These receptors came from a man aged 40-49 years with primary liver carcinoma and hepatitis B virus infection.

Turning to this clonotype: At one boundary the junction diverges from the germline segment, which might be a read error. The V and J genes are TRBV11-2 and TRBJ2-7; D not resolved. Germline values: CDR1 SGHAT, CDR2 FQNNGV. The CDR3 runs to 15 residues. The DNA for the CDR3 is TGTCCCAACAGCCTATCTGTGGGAATATCCTACGATCAGTACTTC. Protein sequence: CPNSLSVGISYDQYF.

Comments on this clonotype: A junction boundary mismatches the germline segment, possibly from a read error. V usage is TRBV29-1 and J usage is TRBJ1-1; a possible D gene is TRBD1 (5 bases). Germline CDR1 is SQVTM and CDR2 is ANQGSEA. This CDR3 spans 14 amino acids. The CDR3 here is CSVEGPQLGTETFF. As DNA, the CDR3 is TGCAGCGTTGAGGGCCCTCAACTGGGGACTGAAACTTTCTTT.

Comment on this clonotype: Since a much larger clone is just one base distant, this may be a read error. The gene calls are TRBV28 and TRBJ2-7; no clear D. CDR1 MDHEN and CDR2 SYDVKM come from the germline V gene. The CDR3 contains 14 residues. This CDR3 reads CASSPHQLAYEQCF. In DNA, the CDR3 is TGTGCCAGCAGTCCCCACCAGTTAGCCTACGAGCAGTGCTTC.

On this clonotype itself: Here the CDR3 omits its conserved ending phenylalanine or tryptophan, so a read error is the likely source. The chain combines TRBV4-2 with TRBJ2-7, with D perhaps TRBD2 (6 bases). CDR3 length: 14 amino acids. Germline V gives CDR1 LGHNA, CDR2 YNFKEQ. Written as DNA, the CDR3 is TGTGCCAGCAGACAAGATCTCTTGGGGGGCGAGCAGTACCTC. Protein sequence: CASRQDLLGGEQYL.

Turning to this clonotype: Mismatch with germline at one junction end may stem from a read error. This CDR3 reads CASGLEVNHGYTF. As DNA, the CDR3 is TGTGCCAGCGGCTTAGAGGTGAACCATGGCTACACCTTC. The chain employs TRBV11-2 and TRBJ1-2; D remains ambiguous. The V gene's germline CDR1 is SGHAT and CDR2 FQNNGV. The length of the CDR3 is 13 residues. The variable domain in full, with the rest retrieved from reference TRBV11-2 and TRBJ1-2, is EAGVAQSPRYKIIEKRQSVAFWCNPISGHATLYWYQQILGQGPKLLIQFQNNGVVDDSQLPKDRFSAERLKGVDSTLKIQPAKLEDSAVYLCASGLEVNHGYTFGSGTRLTVV.

With respect to this clonotype: Just one base apart from a much larger clone, this may be a read error. This rearrangement joins TRBV7-9 to TRBJ2-1; TRBD2 agrees at 11 bases. CDR3 length: 14 amino acids. Germline assignment: CDR1 SEHNR and CDR2 FQNEAQ (reference sequence). The CDR3 loop reads CVSSPGTSGVQQFF. CDR3 nucleotides: TGTGTCAGCAGCCCCGGGACTAGCGGAGTTCAACAGTTCTTC. Combining the CDR3 with reference TRBV7-9 and TRBJ2-1 gives the whole variable domain DTGVSQNPRHKITKRGQNVTFRCDPISEHNRLYWYRQTLGQGPEFLTYFQNEAQLEKSRLLSDRFSAERPKGSFSTLEIQRTEQGDSAMYLCVSSPGTSGVQQFFGPGTRLTVL.

This clonotype was seen many times. The chain recombines TRBV7-9 with TRBJ2-3; a weak D match, TRBD2 (6 bases). Looked up from germline, CDR1 is SEHNR and CDR2 is FQNEAQ (reference sequence). Deletions cut 5 bases from V and 5 bases from J, with 14 bases between. The length of the CDR3 is 14 residues. The CDR3 region has the DNA TGTGCCAGCAGCCCTGGGGGGAGTGAAGATACGCAGTATTTT. Translation: CASSPGGSEDTQYF.

In regard to this clonotype: No DNA is shown, since the ends of the CDR3 on it are uncertain; the CDR3 is the one TCRdb lists. The V gene is TRBV11-2, the J gene TRBJ1-1; the D segment call TRBD1 is taken from the table without a DNA check. A total of 18 residues make up the CDR3, ends included. In germline, CDR1 is SGHAT, CDR2 FQNNGV. The CDR3 sequence is CASSPWGRGTASDTETFF.

For this clonotype: A much larger clone differs from this one at a single base, so this may be a read error. The chain recombines TRBV5-5 with TRBJ2-3, with D possibly TRBD2 on 6 matching bases. The CDR3 has 14 residues. Trimming took 4 bases from V and 0 from J, leaving 9 bases between them. CDR1 is SGHKS and CDR2 is YYEKEE in the germline V gene (reference sequence). The CDR3, as DNA: TGTGCCAGCAGCCCGGGGGTGAGCACAGATACGCAGTATTTT. This encodes CASSPGVSTDTQYF.

As concerns this clonotype: A read error may account for a junction end that differs from germline. The J gene is TRBJ2-2, the V gene TRBV11-2, with 8 bases identical to TRBD2. Germline V CDR1 and CDR2: SGHAT, FQNNGV. This CDR3 comprises 17 residues. In DNA form, the CDR3 reads TGTGCCAGCAGTGCGGGACTAGTGGTCTCCCCGGCTGGGGAGTTGTTTTTT. This encodes CASSAGLVVSPAGELFF.